This T cell receptor beta chain was identified during a study of CD8+ T cells in alopecia areata. Study findings and constraints: Alphabeta T cells residing in normal skin are also sequenced in scalp samples. The study found higher clonality in lesional than normal scalp, especially in alopecia totalis/universalis.

CDR3 length: 13 amino acids. CDR1 is SGHRS, CDR2 YFSETQ, per germline. V lost 0 bases, J lost 3 bases, and 7 bases lay in between. Obtained from alopecia areata patients were lesional scalp punch biopsies along with peripheral blood. Both CD4+ and CD8+ T cells were separated by sorting PBMCs. This clone showed up just once. No antigen is known for it. The sample has other DNA sequences that encode this CDR3 too. RNA was isolated and reverse transcribed to cDNA, the sequencing template. Clones were sequenced by immunoSEQ multiplex PCR, and TCRdb holds only the in-frame ones, with some missing. Of 150,000 or so clones listed, around 86% are singletons.

The receptor was derived from a human donor with alopecia areata. The rearrangement uses TRBV5-1 and TRBJ2-7; tentatively, D is TRBD2 (5 bases). The source material was CD8+ T cells sorted from blood, sampled at week 0. The CDR3 bases are TGCGCCAGCAGCTTGGGAGAGGGCTACGAGCAGTACTTC. Its protein is CASSLGEGYEQYF.